What follows are 10 T cell receptor beta chains derived from one specimen sequenced in a study of lymphopenia after photon versus proton radiotherapy. The assay was immunoSEQ multiplex PCR, and TCRdb's table has in-frame clones only and misses some. The profile shows 68,000 or so clones, roughly 88% of them singletons. The material was peripheral blood, obtained from a patient treated with photon-based radiotherapy. The receptors here all came from a woman in her 70s with pancreatic cancer.

The chain links TRBV5-1 to TRBJ2-2; unclear D gene. The V gene lost 1 base and the J gene lost 0 bases, with 7 bases spanning the gap. In germline, CDR1 is SGHRS, CDR2 YFSETQ. There are 15 residues in the CDR3. The CDR3 is CASSLTTANTGELFF. The CDR3 DNA follows: TGCGCCAGCAGCTTGACAACAGCGAACACCGGGGAGCTGTTTTTT.

The CDR3 spells CASSPRFHEQFF. CDR3 bases: TGTGCCAGCAGTCCCAGATTTCATGAGCAGTTCTTC. V is TRBV6-6 and J is TRBJ2-1; unclear D gene. The germline V gene has CDR1 MNHNY and CDR2 SVGAGI (reference sequence). The CDR3 covers 12 residues. Trimming removed 5 bases at V and 8 bases at J, with 10 bases between.

The chain recombines TRBV18 with TRBJ2-7; D possibly corresponds to TRBD2 (6 bases). The V end was cut by 3 bases, the J end by 3 bases, with 12 bases between. Germline V lookup: CDR1 KGHSH, CDR2 LQKENI. The CDR3 has 14 amino acids. CDR3 DNA: TGTGCCAGCTCACCTTCTTCGGGAGACTACGAGCAGTACTTC. Amino acids: CASSPSSGDYEQYF.

The chain combines TRBV5-5 with TRBJ2-7, with 7 bases matching TRBD1. Germline assignment: CDR1 SGHKS and CDR2 YYEKEE (reference sequence). The CDR3 runs 15 residues. V lost 0 bases and J lost 3; bases outside the gene matches: 6. The CDR3 is CASSLVGQEIYEQYF. Here the CDR3 DNA reads TGTGCCAGCAGCTTGGTTGGACAGGAGATCTACGAGCAGTACTTC.

V and J are TRBV29-1 and TRBJ2-1; 8 nucleotides align to TRBD2. CDR3 length: 12 residues. Germline V lookup: CDR1 SQVTM, CDR2 ANQGSEA. Trimming at V came to 4 bases and at J to 6 bases, leaving 2 bases not matched to a gene. The CDR3 DNA reads as TGCAGCGTTGGTGGGACTAGCAATGAGCAGTTCTTC. Encoded protein: CSVGGTSNEQFF.

This clone has only one observation. The chain employs TRBV4-3 and TRBJ2-2, with 7 bases fitting TRBD2. This CDR3 spans 18 amino acids. Germline CDR1 LGHNA, CDR2 YSLEER. The J segment lost 0 bases and the V segment lost 0 bases, leaving 7 bases of the junction unmatched. CDR3 loop: CASSQDGVAGANTGELFF. The CDR3 region has the DNA TGCGCCAGCAGCCAAGATGGGGTGGCGGGAGCGAACACCGGGGAGCTGTTTTTT.

The V gene is TRBV25-1, the J gene TRBJ1-1; a possible D gene is TRBD1 (6 bases). Germline CDR1 reads MGHDK; CDR2 reads SYGVNS. Deletions cut 4 bases from V and 11 bases from J, with 14 bases between. The CDR3 is 12 amino acids. The CDR3 loop is CASSGAGENAFF. The CDR3 DNA is TGTGCCAGCAGTGGGGCAGGGGAGAATGCTTTCTTT.

This clone occurred a few times. The V call is TRBV5-6, the J call TRBJ1-1, with 9 bases that match TRBD1. In germline, CDR1 is SGHDT, CDR2 YYEEEE. J gave up 0 bases and V 3 bases, and 9 bases lay outside the gene matches. This CDR3 spans 17 amino acids. The CDR3 is CASSYWGTGYMNTEAFF. Here the CDR3 DNA reads TGTGCCAGCAGCTATTGGGGGACAGGGTACATGAACACTGAAGCTTTCTTT.

This clone was observed a handful of times. The chain uses TRBV5-5 and TRBJ1-3; D remains unclear. Trimming shortened V by 0 bases and J by 4 bases, and 11 bases separated the two germline ends. Germline CDR1 SGHKS, CDR2 YYEKEE (reference sequence). The CDR3 is 15 amino acids. CDR3 nucleotide sequence: TGTGCCAGCAGCTTGGGACCATACGGGGGAAACACCATATATTTT. Translating it yields CASSLGPYGGNTIYF.

The chain carries TRBV29-1 and TRBJ2-5; D call uncertain. Germline assignment: CDR1 SQVTM and CDR2 ANQGSEA. The CDR3 is 12 amino acids. Trimming cost V 7 bases and J 2 bases, with 11 bases left between them. This CDR3 reads CSALSWQETQYF. The CDR3 DNA follows: TGCAGCGCCCTTAGTTGGCAAGAGACCCAGTACTTC.